The clone carrying this TCR beta chain came up once. Antigen: not known. The data were produced by immunoSEQ multiplex PCR, yet TCRdb's version contains in-frame clones alone and is incomplete. This table has about 360,000 clones, 86% appearing once. The data belong to a study of cytomegalovirus exposure and HLA in healthy donors. Study-wide results and caveats: Published work reported that the classifier diagnosed cytomegalovirus status with high specificity and sensitivity. Whilst most TCR sequences proved rare, a subset of public TCRs occurred across many donors.

CDR3 size: 19 residues. Germline V gene data show CDR1 as LNHDA and CDR2 as SQIVND (reference sequence). Unmatched junction bases numbered 19, after V lost 6 bases and J lost 2 bases. This TCR came from a woman aged 18-30 years in good health and CMV-seronegative. V gene TRBV19 combines with J gene TRBJ2-3; TRBD1 agrees at 8 bases. Sequencing used PBMCs. The CDR3 sequence is CASSSRRPATGGNTDTQYF. As DNA, the CDR3 is TGTGCCAGTAGCTCACGTCGCCCGGCCACAGGGGGGAACACAGATACGCAGTATTTT.